The 9 T cell receptor beta chains reported below all come from one sample, sequenced in a study of early T cells in non-severe SARS-CoV-2 infection. TCRdb itself ran the 5' RACE reads through MiXCR, one entry per CDR3 protein. The sample holds about 60,000 distinct CDR3 sequences, 9.1% seen once. The sequenced sample consisted of whole blood. The receptors shown here come from an adult who was a healthcare worker with PCR-confirmed SARS-CoV-2 infection or an uninfected control (not recorded which).

The V gene is TRBV20-1, the J gene TRBJ2-5; D remains ambiguous. Per the germline V gene, CDR1 is DFQATT and CDR2 is SNEGSKA (reference sequence). The CDR3 contains 13 residues. The V gene lost 2 bases and the J gene lost 1 base, with 8 bases spanning the gap. The chain's CDR3 is CSARPRVQETQYF. CDR3 in DNA: TGCAGTGCTAGACCGCGAGTCCAAGAGACCCAGTACTTC.

V is TRBV7-6 and J is TRBJ2-7, with D possibly matching TRBD1 (5 bases). The V gene's germline CDR1 is SGHVS and CDR2 FNYEAQ. This CDR3 spans 14 amino acids. V was cut by 6 bases and J by 2 bases, with 14 bases left in between. CDR3 DNA sequence: TGTGCCAGCAGTTCTCAGACAGCTACCTACGAGCAGTACTTC. It translates to CASSSQTATYEQYF. The full variable domain, with the rest looked up from reference TRBV7-6 and TRBJ2-7, is GAGVSQSPRYKVTKRGQDVALRCDPISGHVSLYWYRQALGQGPEFLTYFNYEAQQDKSGLPNDRFSAERPEGSISTLTIQRTEQRDSAMYRCASSSQTATYEQYFGPGTRLTVT.

J is TRBJ1-5 and V is TRBV18, with D unclear. Germline loops: CDR1 KGHSH, CDR2 LQKENI. This CDR3 contains 13 residues. V was clipped by 6 bases and J by 7 bases, with 13 bases between them. CDR3 protein: CASSEGLGQPQHF. In DNA form, the CDR3 reads TGTGCCAGCTCCGAGGGTTTAGGGCAGCCCCAGCATTTT.

This clonotype was observed a few times. The chain carries TRBV20-1 and TRBJ2-5, with a tentative D call TRBD1 (6 bases). Germline CDR1 is DFQATT and CDR2 is SNEGSKA (reference sequence). Trimming removed 6 bases at V and 4 bases at J, with 15 bases between. This CDR3 is built from 13 residues. The CDR3: CSAEKGVLETQYF. The CDR3 DNA is TGCAGTGCAGAAAAGGGGGTTTTAGAGACCCAGTACTTC.

This clonotype has only a few counts. The chain employs TRBV30 and TRBJ2-7; tentative D call: TRBD2 (6 bases). CDR1 is GTSNPN, CDR2 SVGIG, per germline (reference sequence). The CDR3 has 15 residues. Trimming shortened V by 0 bases and J by 6 bases, and 18 bases separated the two germline ends. Here the CDR3 DNA reads TGTGCCTGGAGTGTACCCGGGGGTACCTTGCTCGAGCAGTACTTC. Its protein product is CAWSVPGGTLLEQYF.

The chain links TRBV3-1 to TRBJ2-3; 13 bases are a match to TRBD2. Per germline, CDR1 LGHDT and CDR2 YNNKEL (reference sequence). CDR3 size: 18 residues. V was clipped by 0 bases and J by 7 bases; unmatched bases: 10. The CDR3 is CASSQDQSGLAGSYTQYF. CDR3 nucleotide sequence: TGTGCCAGCAGCCAAGATCAATCGGGACTAGCGGGGTCTTATACGCAGTATTTT.

The chain couples TRBV6-2 or TRBV6-3 to TRBJ2-5; 9 nucleotides align to TRBD2. Germline V gene data show CDR1 as MNHEY and CDR2 as SVGEGT. The CDR3 sequence is 14 residues long. J gave up 5 bases and V 6 bases, and 7 bases lay outside the gene matches. The CDR3 DNA sequence: TGTGCCAGCAGGGCTACTAGCGGGCAGGAGACCCAGTACTTC. It translates to CASRATSGQETQYF.

Only a few counts were recorded for this clonotype. The chain carries TRBV10-3 and TRBJ2-1, with 7 nucleotides matching TRBD2. The V gene end was trimmed by 2 bases and the J gene end by 7 bases; junction bases not matched to a gene: 8. The CDR3 covers 15 residues. The germline V gene has CDR1 ENHRY and CDR2 SYGVKD. This CDR3 is CAISEGLGRENEQFF. As DNA, the CDR3 is TGTGCCATCAGTGAGGGACTAGGGAGGGAGAATGAGCAGTTCTTC.

This sequence joins TRBV19 and TRBJ2-3; 14 nucleotides match TRBD2. Germline V gives CDR1 LNHDA, CDR2 SQIVND (reference sequence). J gave up 4 bases and V 4 bases, and 4 bases lay outside the gene matches. There are 16 residues in the CDR3. The CDR3 bases are TGTGCCAGTAGTACCCGACTAGCGGGAGGGCCAGATACGCAGTATTTT. Translated, it gives CASSTRLAGGPDTQYF.